These 31 T cell receptor beta chains came from one sample sequenced in a study of cytomegalovirus exposure and HLA in healthy donors. Amplification used 60 Vbeta primers and 13 Jbeta primers. Only in-frame clones appear in the TCRdb table, and some are missing; sequencing was by immunoSEQ multiplex PCR. The sample holds under 250,000 clones. The sequenced material came from PBMCs. Receptors were obtained from a girl aged 2-9 years in good health and CMV-seropositive.

This rearrangement joins TRBV18 to TRBJ1-2; D gene uncertain. With 4 bases removed from V and 5 bases from J, the gap between germline ends came to 8 bases. This CDR3 region has 12 residues. Per germline, CDR1 KGHSH and CDR2 LQKENI. CDR3 bases: TGTGCCAGCTCACTCCGGGATTATGGCTACACCTTC. Its protein product is CASSLRDYGYTF.

The V call is TRBV5-1, the J call TRBJ1-2, with D maybe TRBD1 (6 bases). The CDR3 is made up of 14 amino acids. V was cut by 5 bases and J by 7 bases, with 18 bases left in between. Germline loops: CDR1 SGHRS, CDR2 YFSETQ. As DNA, the CDR3 is TGCGCCAGCAGACAGGGAGGGTTGGAAGGTGGCTACACCTTC. Encoded protein: CASRQGGLEGGYTF.

V gene TRBV28 combines with J gene TRBJ2-2, with 9 bases matching TRBD1. Germline CDR1 reads MDHEN; CDR2 reads SYDVKM. V lost 10 bases and J lost 5; bases outside the gene matches: 11. This CDR3 contains 15 residues. In nucleotides, the CDR3 is TGTGCCACACATCTACAGGGGGCGCGAACCGGGGAGCTGTTTTTT. This sequence encodes CATHLQGARTGELFF.

J is TRBJ2-7 and V is TRBV28; D possibly corresponds to TRBD1 (5 bases). The CDR3 runs to 14 residues. Germline CDR1 is MDHEN and CDR2 is SYDVKM. V lost 1 base and J 2 bases, leaving 9 bases between the germline ends. The chain's CDR3 is CASSLSLRAYEQYF. DNA for the CDR3: TGTGCCAGCAGTTTATCCCTCAGGGCCTACGAGCAGTACTTC.

The J gene is TRBJ2-5, the V gene TRBV9; 12 bases are a match to TRBD2. The CDR3 contains 14 residues. V shed 4 bases, J shed 4 bases, and the junction held 2 bases outside the gene matches. Per the germline V gene, CDR1 is SGDLS and CDR2 is YYNGEE. The CDR3 DNA is TGTGCCAGCAGCCCGGGACTAGCGGGAGAGACCCAGTACTTC. Its translation is CASSPGLAGETQYF.

J is TRBJ2-7 and V is TRBV4-1; the D is unclear. The CDR3 runs to 14 residues. CDR1 and CDR2 (germline): MGHRA, YSYEKL. Trimming stripped 4 bases from V and 3 bases from J, with 13 bases between. CDR3: CASSPVAAHYEQYF. The CDR3 DNA follows: TGCGCCAGCAGCCCCGTTGCGGCCCACTACGAGCAGTACTTC.

V usage is TRBV5-4 and J usage is TRBJ1-2, with no clear D. The ends were cut back, 4 bases at V and 8 bases at J, with 15 bases in the middle. The CDR3 has 13 amino acids. Per the germline V gene, CDR1 is SGHNT and CDR2 is YYREEE (reference sequence). CDR3 residues: CASSPSREGGYTF. The CDR3 bases are TGTGCCAGCAGCCCCTCCCGGGAAGGCGGCTACACCTTC.

This rearrangement joins TRBV28 to TRBJ1-1; D uncertain. This CDR3 has 11 amino acids. CDR1 and CDR2 (germline): MDHEN, SYDVKM. Trimming shortened V by 4 bases and J by 3 bases, and 3 bases separated the two germline ends. CDR3 DNA: TGTGCCAGCAGTTCCGACACTGAAGCTTTCTTT. Its translation: CASSSDTEAFF.

The chain links TRBV20-1 to TRBJ1-5; no definite D call. This CDR3 has 11 residues. Per the germline V gene, CDR1 is DFQATT and CDR2 is SNEGSKA (reference sequence). Trimming shortened V by 3 bases and J by 5 bases, and 5 bases separated the two germline ends. CDR3 coding DNA: TGCAGTGCTAGTGTAGATCAGCCCCAGCATTTT. Translated, it gives CSASVDQPQHF.

The J gene is TRBJ2-7, the V gene TRBV28, with D possibly TRBD2 on 5 matching bases. V lost 2 bases, J lost 6 bases, and 17 bases lay in between. This CDR3 spans 15 amino acids. The germline V gene encodes CDR1 MDHEN and CDR2 SYDVKM. CDR3 sequence reads: CASSLPLEGRSEQYF. The CDR3 region has the DNA TGTGCCAGCAGTTTACCGCTTGAGGGCCGGAGCGAGCAGTACTTC.

A note on this clone: The sample contains more than one DNA sequence encoding this CDR3. V usage is TRBV6-4 and J usage is TRBJ2-3, with TRBD2 matching over 9 bases. The CDR3 sequence is 15 residues long. Germline CDR1 reads MRHNA; CDR2 reads SNTAGT. V was clipped by 6 bases and J by 4 bases; unmatched bases: 8. CDR3 nucleotides: TGTGCCAGCAGCCCTAGCGGGAATAGGGCAGATACGCAGTATTTT. This translates into CASSPSGNRADTQYF.

The chain recombines TRBV4-2 with TRBJ2-1, with 9 bases aligning to TRBD1. This CDR3 is 15 amino acids long. Looked up from germline, CDR1 is LGHNA and CDR2 is YNFKEQ. Unmatched junction bases numbered 3, after V lost 6 bases and J lost 0 bases. The CDR3 spells CASRQQGASYNEQFF. In DNA, the CDR3 is TGTGCCAGCAGGCAACAGGGGGCCTCCTACAATGAGCAGTTCTTC.

The chain links TRBV29-1 to TRBJ2-4; tentative D call: TRBD1 (6 bases). Germline V lookup: CDR1 SQVTM, CDR2 ANQGSEA. The CDR3 is made up of 16 amino acids. V lost 6 bases and J 8 bases, leaving 26 bases between the germline ends. CDR3 nucleotide sequence: TGCAGCGTCAAAGCATACTTACAGGGCGGCGGGTACATTCAGTACTTC. Amino acids: CSVKAYLQGGGYIQYF.

The chain carries TRBV27 and TRBJ2-3; 9 bases line up with TRBD2. This CDR3 is 15 amino acids long. J was trimmed by 1 base and V by 4 bases; bases with no gene match: 3. The V gene's germline CDR1 is MNHEY and CDR2 SMNVEV (reference sequence). The CDR3 loop reads CASSWRTSGTDTQYF. The DNA of the CDR3 is TGTGCCAGCAGTTGGAGGACTAGCGGCACAGATACGCAGTATTTT.

This chain connects TRBV28 to TRBJ1-1; unclear D gene. The CDR3 runs to 16 residues. CDR1 and CDR2 from the germline V gene are MDHEN and SYDVKM. V lost 4 bases to trimming and J lost 3 bases, with 18 bases between them. DNA of the CDR3: TGTGCCAGCAGTTCATCGGTGGTCCGGACTTACACTGAAGCTTTCTTT. Translated, it gives CASSSSVVRTYTEAFF.

V usage is TRBV7-3 and J usage is TRBJ1-1, with a tentative D call TRBD1 (5 bases). The CDR3 is 14 amino acids. CDR1 and CDR2 (germline): SGHTA, FQGTGA. The ends were cut back, 4 bases at V and 11 bases at J, with 20 bases in the middle. This chain's CDR3 is CASSSDSVSPPAFF. The CDR3 DNA reads TGTGCCAGCAGCTCCGACAGTGTATCACCTCCGGCTTTCTTT.

This chain links TRBV10-2 with TRBJ2-7; TRBD2 aligns across 9 bases. Losses at the gene ends were 4 bases for V and 1 base for J; bases not matched to a gene: 2. Germline V CDR1 and CDR2: WSHSY, SAAADI. This CDR3 is 14 amino acids long. In DNA, the CDR3 is TGCGCCAGCAGTGGTCTAGCGGGATCCTACGAGCAGTACTTC. This codes for CASSGLAGSYEQYF.

The J gene is TRBJ2-1, the V gene TRBV5-8, with 8 bases fitting TRBD2. In germline, CDR1 is SGHTS, CDR2 YDEGEE. The J segment lost 4 bases and the V segment lost 1 base, leaving 13 bases of the junction unmatched. The CDR3 runs to 18 residues. The CDR3 is CASSLFVQAGAAYNEQFF. The CDR3 DNA follows: TGTGCCAGCAGCTTGTTTGTCCAAGCGGGAGCGGCGTACAATGAGCAGTTCTTC.

In the case of this clone: Distinct nucleotide sequences in the sample also encode this CDR3. The DNA for the CDR3 is TGTGCCAGTAGCCTGAGACTACCAAGCTCCTACAATGAGCAGTTCTTC. Its protein is CASSLRLPSSYNEQFF. The chain combines TRBV7-9 with TRBJ2-1, with a tentative D call TRBD2 (5 bases). V shed 9 bases and J shed 0 bases, with 18 bases lying between them. CDR1 is SEHNR, CDR2 FQNEAQ, per germline (reference sequence). This CDR3 is 16 amino acids long.

The J gene is TRBJ2-5, the V gene TRBV5-1; D is unresolved. Between the trimmed V and J ends, which lost 0 bases and 5 bases, there was a span of 14 bases. The CDR3 extends over 15 amino acids. Per the germline V gene, CDR1 is SGHRS and CDR2 is YFSETQ. For the CDR3, the DNA is TGCGCCAGCAGCTTGGACAACCTGTCCAAGGAGACCCAGTACTTC. Its translation: CASSLDNLSKETQYF.

The chain carries TRBV6-5 and TRBJ2-1; maybe TRBD2 (6 bases). Germline-derived CDR1 and CDR2 are MNHEY and SVGAGI. Trimming shortened V by 3 bases and J by 2 bases, and 11 bases separated the two germline ends. This CDR3 has 15 residues. In DNA, the CDR3 is TGTGCCAGCAGTTATGGCGGGGAAACCTACAATGAGCAGTTCTTC. Translating gives CASSYGGETYNEQFF.

This sequence joins TRBV5-1 and TRBJ1-1; D not certain. V was clipped by 0 bases and J by 4 bases, with 7 bases between them. Per germline, CDR1 SGHRS and CDR2 YFSETQ. CDR3 length: 13 amino acids. This chain's CDR3 is CASSLVSGTEAFF. CDR3 DNA: TGCGCCAGCAGCTTGGTGTCAGGCACTGAAGCTTTCTTT.

The chain couples TRBV7-8 to TRBJ2-1; 9 nucleotides match TRBD2. This CDR3 is 14 amino acids long. Germline CDR1 and CDR2: SGHVS and FQNEAQ. J lost 5 bases, V lost 5 bases, and 4 bases had no gene match. CDR3 DNA: TGTGCCAGCAGCCTGACTAGCGGAGACAATGAGCAGTTCTTC. This gives the protein CASSLTSGDNEQFF.

This sequence joins TRBV7-8 and TRBJ2-1, with D tentatively TRBD2 (5 bases). This CDR3 region has 15 residues. The V end lost 5 bases, the J end lost 5 bases, and 16 bases lay between the germline ends. CDR1 is SGHVS, CDR2 FQNEAQ, per germline. CDR3 in amino acids: CASSRPSRGDNEQFF. As DNA, the CDR3 is TGTGCCAGCAGCCGACCCTCCCGGGGAGACAATGAGCAGTTCTTC.

CDR3 nucleotides: TGCGCCAGCAGCCCCATAGCGGGAGGTGCCTACAATGAGCAGTTCTTC. Residues: CASSPIAGGAYNEQFF. The gene calls are TRBV5-1 and TRBJ2-1; 10 nucleotides align to TRBD2. J gave up 2 bases and V 4 bases, and 6 bases lay outside the gene matches. CDR1 is SGHRS and CDR2 is YFSETQ in the germline V gene. This CDR3 has 16 amino acids.

J is TRBJ2-4 and V is TRBV18, with TRBD1 identical over 7 bases. Germline V gene sequence: CDR1 KGHSH, CDR2 LQKENI. J gave up 2 bases and V 2 bases, and 6 bases lay outside the gene matches. CDR3 length: 16 residues. CDR3 in DNA: TGTGCCAGCTCACCAACACAGGGGTTGACCAAAAACATTCAGTACTTC. Translated: CASSPTQGLTKNIQYF.

The chain joins TRBV27 to TRBJ2-1; TRBD2 matches at 9 bases. J was trimmed by 6 bases and V by 6 bases; bases with no gene match: 6. Germline CDR1 reads MNHEY; CDR2 reads SMNVEV (reference sequence). CDR3 length: 14 residues. The CDR3 sequence: CASRNSGRANEQFF. The CDR3, as DNA: TGTGCCAGCAGGAATAGCGGGAGAGCCAATGAGCAGTTCTTC.

The rearrangement joins TRBV28 to TRBJ2-5; the match to TRBD1 covers 7 bases. J lost 4 bases, V lost 3 bases, and 17 bases had no gene match. Germline V lookup: CDR1 MDHEN, CDR2 SYDVKM. There are 18 residues in the CDR3. CDR3 coding DNA: TGTGCCAGCAGTTTCCTCCCCGCAAACACAGGGGCTGGAGAGACCCAGTACTTC. Protein sequence: CASSFLPANTGAGETQYF.

The chain recombines TRBV10-3 with TRBJ2-1, with 10 bases lining up with TRBD2. The CDR3 length is 16 residues. The germline V gene encodes CDR1 ENHRY and CDR2 SYGVKD. Trimming removed 3 bases from V and 7 bases from J; junction bases left unmatched: 9. DNA of the CDR3: TGTGCCATCAGTGAACCTAGCGGGAGTACGGTTAATGAGCAGTTCTTC. Protein: CAISEPSGSTVNEQFF.

The chain is built from TRBV5-8 and TRBJ1-1; the D is unclear. Looked up from germline, CDR1 is SGHTS and CDR2 is YDEGEE. There are 15 residues in the CDR3. The V gene lost 0 bases and the J gene lost 4 bases, with 13 bases spanning the gap. In DNA form, the CDR3 reads TGTGCCAGCAGCTTGGGGCAGCACAGCGGCACTGAAGCTTTCTTT. Translation: CASSLGQHSGTEAFF.

This chain joins TRBV29-1 and TRBJ1-2; perhaps TRBD1 as D (6 bases). This CDR3 contains 16 residues. Germline V CDR1 and CDR2: SQVTM, ANQGSEA. V lost 3 bases to trimming and J lost 0 bases, with 17 bases between them. The CDR3 spells CSVDRGGVGANYGYTF. The CDR3 coding sequence is TGCAGCGTTGACAGGGGCGGCGTGGGGGCTAACTATGGCTACACCTTC.